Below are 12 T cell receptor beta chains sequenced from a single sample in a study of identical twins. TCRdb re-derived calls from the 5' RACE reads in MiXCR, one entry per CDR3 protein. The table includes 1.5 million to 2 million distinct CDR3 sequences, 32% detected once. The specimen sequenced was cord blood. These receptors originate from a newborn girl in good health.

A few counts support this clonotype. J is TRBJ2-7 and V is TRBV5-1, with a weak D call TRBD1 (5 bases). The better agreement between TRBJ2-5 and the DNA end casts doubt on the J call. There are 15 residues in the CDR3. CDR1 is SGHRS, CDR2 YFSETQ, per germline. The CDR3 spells CASSLVGAGVETQYF. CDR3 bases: TGCGCCAGCAGCTTGGTTGGGGCAGGTGTTGAGACCCAGTACTTC.

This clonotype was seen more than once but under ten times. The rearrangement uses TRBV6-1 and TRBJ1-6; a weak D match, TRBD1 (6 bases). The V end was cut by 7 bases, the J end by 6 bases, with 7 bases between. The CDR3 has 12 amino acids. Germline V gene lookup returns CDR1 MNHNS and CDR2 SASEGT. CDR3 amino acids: CASTRGNSPLHF. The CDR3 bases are TGTGCCAGCACCAGGGGTAATTCACCCCTCCACTTT.

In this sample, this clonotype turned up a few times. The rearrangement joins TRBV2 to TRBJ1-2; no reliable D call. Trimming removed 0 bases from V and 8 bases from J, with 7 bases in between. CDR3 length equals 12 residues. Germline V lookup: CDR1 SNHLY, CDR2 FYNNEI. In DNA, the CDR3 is TGTGCCAGCAGTGAAGCGCTTTTAGGCTACACCTTC. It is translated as CASSEALLGYTF.

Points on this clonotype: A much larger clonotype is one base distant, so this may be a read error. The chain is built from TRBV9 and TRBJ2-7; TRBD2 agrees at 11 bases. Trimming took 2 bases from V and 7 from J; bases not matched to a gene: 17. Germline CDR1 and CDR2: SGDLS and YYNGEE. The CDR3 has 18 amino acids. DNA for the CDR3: TGTGCCAGCAGCGTCGGACTAGCGGGCGGGAGCTCCTACAATGAGCAGTACTTC. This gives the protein CASSVGLAGGSSYNEQYF.

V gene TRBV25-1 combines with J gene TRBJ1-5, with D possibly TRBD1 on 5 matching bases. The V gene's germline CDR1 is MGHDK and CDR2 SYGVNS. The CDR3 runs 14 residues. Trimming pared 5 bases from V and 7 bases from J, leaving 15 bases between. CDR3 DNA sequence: TGTGCCAGCAGTTCCGCCCTTGGGGGGCAGCCCCAGCATTTT. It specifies CASSSALGGQPQHF.

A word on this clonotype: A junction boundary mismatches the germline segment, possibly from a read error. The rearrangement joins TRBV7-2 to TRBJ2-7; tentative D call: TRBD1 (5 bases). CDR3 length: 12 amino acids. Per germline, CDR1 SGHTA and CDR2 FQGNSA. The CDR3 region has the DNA TGTGCCGGCAGCACTCAGGGTTACGAGCAGTACTTC. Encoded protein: CAGSTQGYEQYF. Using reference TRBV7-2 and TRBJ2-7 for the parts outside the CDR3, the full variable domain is GAGVSQSPSNKVTEKGKDVELRCDPISGHTALYWYRQSLGQGLEFLIYFQGNSAPDKSGLPSDRFSAERTGGSVSTLTIQRTQQEDSAVYLCAGSTQGYEQYFGPGTRLTVT.

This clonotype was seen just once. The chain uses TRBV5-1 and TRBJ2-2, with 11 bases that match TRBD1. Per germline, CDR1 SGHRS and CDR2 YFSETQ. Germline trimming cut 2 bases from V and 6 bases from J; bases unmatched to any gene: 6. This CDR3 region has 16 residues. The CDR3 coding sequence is TGCGCCAGCAGCTTTCTCCCGGGACAGGGGGCCGGGGAGCTGTTTTTT. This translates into CASSFLPGQGAGELFF.

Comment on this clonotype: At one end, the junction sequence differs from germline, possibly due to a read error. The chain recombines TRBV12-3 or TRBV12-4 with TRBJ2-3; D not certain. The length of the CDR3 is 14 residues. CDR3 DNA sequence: TGTGCCAGCAGTTTAATAGTGGCCACAGATACGGAGTATTTT. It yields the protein CASSLIVATDTEYF.

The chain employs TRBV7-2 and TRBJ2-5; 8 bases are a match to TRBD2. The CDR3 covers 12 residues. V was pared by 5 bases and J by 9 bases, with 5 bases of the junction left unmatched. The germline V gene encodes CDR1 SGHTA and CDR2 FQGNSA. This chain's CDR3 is CASSPGTRAQYF. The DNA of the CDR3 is TGTGCCAGCAGCCCCGGGACTAGGGCCCAGTACTTC.

The CDR3 reads CAWSVFADRHQETQYF. CDR3 in DNA: TGTGCCTGGAGTGTATTCGCGGACAGACACCAAGAGACCCAGTACTTC. The V and J genes are TRBV30 and TRBJ2-5, with TRBD1 as a possible D gene (6 bases). CDR3 length equals 16 residues. V was shortened by 0 bases and J by 0 bases, with 14 bases between the two germline ends. From germline, CDR1 is GTSNPN and CDR2 SVGIG (reference sequence). Full variable domain (outside the CDR3, taken from reference TRBV30 and TRBJ2-5): SQTIHQWPATLVQPVGSPLSLECTVEGTSNPNLYWYRQAAGRGLQLLFYSVGIGQISSEVPQNLSASRPQDRQFILSSKKLLLSDSGFYLCAWSVFADRHQETQYFGPGTRLLVL.

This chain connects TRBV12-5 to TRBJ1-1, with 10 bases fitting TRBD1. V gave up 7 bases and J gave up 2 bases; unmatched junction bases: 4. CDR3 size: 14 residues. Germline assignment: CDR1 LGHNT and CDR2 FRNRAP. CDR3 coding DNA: TGTGCTAGTGCCCTGACAGGGGGCAACACTGAAGCTTTCTTT. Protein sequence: CASALTGGNTEAFF. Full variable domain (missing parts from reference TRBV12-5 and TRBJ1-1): DARVTQTPRHKVTEMGQEVTMRCQPILGHNTVFWYRQTMMQGLELLAYFRNRAPLDDSGMPKDRFSAEMPDATLATLKIQPSEPRDSAVYFCASALTGGNTEAFFGQGTRLTVV.

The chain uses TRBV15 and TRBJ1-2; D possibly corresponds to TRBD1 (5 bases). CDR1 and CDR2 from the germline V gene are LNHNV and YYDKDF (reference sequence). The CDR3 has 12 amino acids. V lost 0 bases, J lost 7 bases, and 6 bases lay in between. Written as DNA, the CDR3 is TGTGCCACCAGCAGAGATCAGGGTGGCTACACCTTC. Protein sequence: CATSRDQGGYTF.